The entry below describes one T cell receptor beta chain. Trimming shortened V by 0 bases and J by 4 bases, and 9 bases separated the two germline ends. Germline CDR1 and CDR2: GTSNPN and SVGIG (reference sequence). The CDR3 has 13 residues. This PCR relied on a set of 60 Vbeta primers and 13 Jbeta primers. The assay was immunoSEQ multiplex PCR, and TCRdb's table has in-frame clones only and misses some. This table holds roughly 200,000 clones, approximately 80% found once. This entry comes from a study of cytomegalovirus exposure and HLA in healthy donors. This chain links TRBV30 with TRBJ2-5, with D perhaps matching TRBD2 (5 bases). Sequenced input: PBMCs. The TCR sequence derives from a boy aged 2-9 years in good health and CMV-seronegative. The CDR3 DNA reads as TGTGCCTGGAGTGTACGTGAGGGAGAGACCCAGTACTTC. Translated: CAWSVREGETQYF.